The next 27 T cell receptor beta chains were all read from a single sample in a study of CD8+ T cells in alopecia areata. Stated treatment: oral pan-JAK inhibitor, 5-10 mg twice daily. It was cDNA, reverse transcribed from extracted RNA, that served as the sequencing template. Assay used: immunoSEQ multiplex PCR; TCRdb lists only in-frame clones, some missing. This table has approximately 210,000 clones, 66% appearing once. The specimen was CD4+ T cells sorted from blood, collected at week 44, from a patient treated with tofacitinib. The receptors were sampled from a human donor with alopecia areata.

The CDR3, as DNA: TGTGCCAGCAGGGGGGCGTATAACACAGATACGCAGTATTTT. The encoded protein is CASRGAYNTDTQYF. V and J are TRBV25-1 and TRBJ2-3; the D gene is possibly TRBD1 (6 bases). The germline V gene encodes CDR1 MGHDK and CDR2 SYGVNS. Trimming removed 6 bases from V and 2 bases from J, with 12 bases in between. This CDR3 has 14 amino acids.

The V and J genes are TRBV9 and TRBJ2-2; 9 bases agree with TRBD1. The germline gives CDR1 SGDLS, CDR2 YYNGEE. The junction had 9 bases not matched to a gene; V was cut back by 0 bases and J by 0 bases. The CDR3 is 19 amino acids. CDR3 loop: CASSVVSGGTGTNTGELFF. The CDR3 coding sequence is TGTGCCAGCAGCGTAGTGTCTGGGGGGACAGGGACGAACACCGGGGAGCTGTTTTTT.

The J gene is TRBJ1-1, the V gene TRBV18; 7 bases match TRBD1. This CDR3 has 15 residues. Germline loops: CDR1 KGHSH, CDR2 LQKENI. Losses at the gene ends were 4 bases for V and 1 base for J; bases not matched to a gene: 6. CDR3 amino acids: CASSRQTGWNTEAFF. CDR3 coding DNA: TGTGCCAGCTCACGACAGACAGGGTGGAACACTGAAGCTTTCTTT. Drawing the rest from reference TRBV18 and TRBJ1-1, the complete variable domain is NAGVMQNPRHLVRRRGQEARLRCSPMKGHSHVYWYRQLPEEGLKFMVYLQKENIIDESGMPKERFSAEFPKEGPSILRIQQVVRGDSAAYFCASSRQTGWNTEAFFGQGTRLTVV.

The V call is TRBV5-1, the J call TRBJ2-1; the match to TRBD2 covers 7 bases. CDR3 size: 14 residues. After removal of 7 bases from V and 10 bases from J, the junction contained 14 bases not matched to a gene. In germline, CDR1 is SGHRS, CDR2 YFSETQ. CDR3 region: CASATGGLPKEQFF. The CDR3 DNA sequence: TGCGCCAGCGCCACGGGAGGACTCCCAAAGGAGCAGTTCTTC.

The gene calls are TRBV10-2 and TRBJ1-4, with D hard to call. This CDR3 has 14 residues. Trimming removed 7 bases from V and 6 bases from J, with 15 bases in between. From germline, CDR1 is WSHSY and CDR2 SAAADI. CDR3 in DNA: TGCGCCAGCAAAGGATCTGGGTGGGATGAAAAACTGTTTTTT. This sequence encodes CASKGSGWDEKLFF.

This chain uses TRBV5-1 with TRBJ2-1; a possible D gene is TRBD2 (6 bases). Germline assignment: CDR1 SGHRS and CDR2 YFSETQ. V was cut by 0 bases and J by 4 bases, with 11 bases left in between. This CDR3 spans 15 amino acids. The CDR3 sequence: CASSLVAGTYNEQFF. CDR3 in DNA: TGCGCCAGCAGCTTGGTCGCGGGGACTTACAATGAGCAGTTCTTC.

The chain couples TRBV19 to TRBJ2-6, with 7 positions matching TRBD1. The CDR3 spans 17 residues. Germline V gives CDR1 LNHDA, CDR2 SQIVND (reference sequence). J lost 0 bases, V lost 0 bases, and 2 bases had no gene match. This CDR3 reads CASSIDAGGSGANVLTF. In nucleotides, the CDR3 is TGTGCCAGTAGTATAGATGCAGGGGGCTCTGGGGCCAACGTCCTGACTTTC.

The V call is TRBV7-2, the J call TRBJ2-5, with D perhaps being TRBD1 or TRBD2 (5 bases each). CDR3 length: 15 amino acids. Looked up from germline, CDR1 is SGHTA and CDR2 is FQGNSA. The V end was cut by 1 base, the J end by 7 bases, with 16 bases between. The CDR3 DNA reads TGTGCCAGCAGCTTAGGGGCGAGGGGCTCAGGGACCCAGTACTTC. It is translated as CASSLGARGSGTQYF.

This clone was detected a few times. The genes are TRBV4-3 and TRBJ2-5; D is uncertain. The CDR3 runs 13 residues. V lost 4 bases and J 3 bases, leaving 9 bases between the germline ends. Looked up from germline, CDR1 is LGHNA and CDR2 is YSLEER. This CDR3 is CASSRWSKETQYF. The CDR3 DNA reads as TGCGCCAGCAGCCGATGGTCCAAAGAGACCCAGTACTTC.

This chain links TRBV5-4 with TRBJ2-1, with D tentatively TRBD1 or TRBD2 (5 bases each). The V gene lost 4 bases and the J gene lost 6 bases, with 17 bases spanning the gap. The CDR3 is 15 amino acids. The germline CDR1 and CDR2 sequences are SGHNT and YYREEE (reference sequence). In nucleotides, the CDR3 is TGTGCCAGCAGCGCAGGAACAGGAGGCTTCAATGAGCAGTTCTTC. It specifies CASSAGTGGFNEQFF.

The V call is TRBV5-1, the J call TRBJ2-6; tentatively, D is TRBD1 or TRBD2 (5 bases each). The CDR3 totals 15 residues. Germline CDR1 reads SGHRS; CDR2 reads YFSETQ. Trimming removed 1 base from V and 4 bases from J, with 9 bases in between. The CDR3 reads CASSLSGTGANVLTF. In DNA form, the CDR3 reads TGCGCCAGCAGCTTGTCGGGGACCGGGGCCAACGTCCTGACTTTC.

The sample holds one count of this clone. V gene TRBV5-1 combines with J gene TRBJ1-1, with D possibly being TRBD1 (5 bases). Germline V lookup: CDR1 SGHRS, CDR2 YFSETQ. V lost 0 bases and J lost 4, with 13 bases in between. The CDR3 is 15 residues long. CDR3 sequence: CASSLGGLIFTEAFF. CDR3 coding DNA: TGCGCCAGCAGCTTGGGGGGACTAATTTTCACTGAAGCTTTCTTT.

This sequence joins TRBV7-2 and TRBJ1-1; D remains unclear. Germline CDR1 SGHTA, CDR2 FQGNSA. The CDR3 length is 13 residues. V was trimmed by 6 bases and J by 2 bases, leaving 10 bases between them. CDR3 residues: CASSPRANTEAFF. The CDR3 DNA reads TGTGCCAGCAGTCCCCGGGCCAACACTGAAGCTTTCTTT.

This sequence joins TRBV5-4 and TRBJ1-4; D not certain. The CDR3 consists of 15 residues. Trimming shortened V by 4 bases and J by 7 bases, and 17 bases separated the two germline ends. Germline V gene data show CDR1 as SGHNT and CDR2 as YYREEE (reference sequence). The CDR3 sequence is CASSTAQRHPEKLFF. CDR3 bases: TGTGCCAGCAGCACTGCCCAACGACATCCTGAAAAACTGTTTTTT.

The CDR3 spells CAWSLQGPYGYTF. CDR3 in DNA: TGTGCCTGGAGTCTTCAGGGACCGTATGGCTACACCTTC. This sequence joins TRBV30 and TRBJ1-2, with a tentative D call TRBD1 (5 bases). Trimming cost V 2 bases and J 5 bases, with 12 bases left between them. The CDR3 contains 13 residues. Per the germline V gene, CDR1 is GTSNPN and CDR2 is SVGIG (reference sequence). Filled out from reference TRBV30 and TRBJ1-2, the complete variable domain reads SQTIHQWPATLVQPVGSPLSLECTVEGTSNPNLYWYRQAAGRGLQLLFYSVGIGQISSEVPQNLSASRPQDRQFILSSKKLLLSDSGFYLCAWSLQGPYGYTFGSGTRLTVV.

The gene calls are TRBV5-1 and TRBJ2-3; 7 positions agree with TRBD2. Germline CDR1 is SGHRS and CDR2 is YFSETQ. Losses at the gene ends were 3 bases for V and 2 bases for J; bases not matched to a gene: 6. The CDR3 contains 15 residues. The CDR3 spells CASSSTGGNTDTQYF. The CDR3 nucleotides read TGCGCCAGCAGCTCCACCGGGGGGAACACAGATACGCAGTATTTT.

The rearrangement uses TRBV25-1 and TRBJ2-3; D gene ambiguous. Per the germline V gene, CDR1 is MGHDK and CDR2 is SYGVNS. Trimming pared 5 bases from V and 2 bases from J, leaving 11 bases between. The CDR3 consists of 14 residues. As DNA, the CDR3 is TGTGCCAGCAGTCCTGGGATGTACACAGATACGCAGTATTTT. Translated, it gives CASSPGMYTDTQYF. Together with reference TRBV25-1 and TRBJ2-3, the CDR3 gives the full variable domain: EADIYQTPRYLVIGTGKKITLECSQTMGHDKMYWYQQDPGMELHLIHYSYGVNSTEKGDLSSESTVSRIRTEHFPLTLESARPSHTSQYLCASSPGMYTDTQYFGPGTRLTVL.

In this sample, this clone turned up a few times. The V call is TRBV10-3, the J call TRBJ2-2; D gene ambiguous. Deletions cut 2 bases from V and 2 bases from J, with 3 bases between. Germline CDR1 is ENHRY and CDR2 is SYGVKD. The CDR3 runs 13 residues. The CDR3 reads CAISEDNTGELFF. In DNA, the CDR3 is TGTGCCATCAGTGAGGACAACACCGGGGAGCTGTTTTTT.

The chain has TRBV4-3 and TRBJ1-2; D is perhaps TRBD1 (6 bases). Per germline, CDR1 LGHNA and CDR2 YSLEER. Trimming pared 1 base from V and 10 bases from J, leaving 16 bases between. This CDR3 region has 14 residues. In DNA form, the CDR3 reads TGCGCCAGCAGCCAAGTAGGCAGGGACAATGACTACACCTTC. Translated: CASSQVGRDNDYTF.

V is TRBV12-5 and J is TRBJ2-7; 8 nucleotides agree with TRBD2. Germline V gene sequence: CDR1 LGHNT, CDR2 FRNRAP. There are 16 residues in the CDR3. V trimming: 0 bases; J trimming: 0 bases; junction bases outside the gene matches: 4. This chain's CDR3 is CASGLVVSGASYEQYF. CDR3 DNA sequence: TGTGCTAGTGGTTTGGTAGTTAGCGGGGCCTCCTACGAGCAGTACTTC.

V is TRBV29-1 and J is TRBJ2-7; 8 bases align to TRBD1. CDR1 is SQVTM, CDR2 ANQGSEA, per germline. This CDR3 contains 13 residues. V shed 5 bases, J shed 5 bases, and the junction held 8 bases outside the gene matches. The CDR3 reads CSVWTGMNHEQYF. The CDR3 DNA reads TGCAGCGTTTGGACAGGGATGAACCACGAGCAGTACTTC.

This clone was picked up a small number of times. V is TRBV5-1 and J is TRBJ1-2; 7 bases fit TRBD1. CDR3 size: 13 residues. Germline V lookup: CDR1 SGHRS, CDR2 YFSETQ. After removal of 2 bases from V and 8 bases from J, the junction contained 6 bases not matched to a gene. CDR3 nucleotides: TGCGCCAGCAGCTTCGGACAGGTGGAAGGCTACACCTTC. The encoded protein is CASSFGQVEGYTF.

This clone was recorded a few times. The V call is TRBV19, the J call TRBJ2-1, with D tentatively TRBD1 or TRBD2 (6 bases each). CDR3 length: 13 amino acids. The V gene's germline CDR1 is LNHDA and CDR2 SQIVND (reference sequence). The V end lost 7 bases, the J end lost 4 bases, and 11 bases lay between the germline ends. In nucleotides, the CDR3 is TGTGCCAGTAAAGGGGGGATATACAATGAGCAGTTCTTC. Protein: CASKGGIYNEQFF.

A few counts support this clone. The rearrangement joins TRBV29-1 to TRBJ2-1; no clear D. The CDR3 has 12 residues. Germline loops: CDR1 SQVTM, CDR2 ANQGSEA. The DNA for the CDR3 is TGCTCAGGCGAAGTCACCTACAATGAGCAGTTCTTC. It translates to CSGEVTYNEQFF.

The rearrangement links TRBV29-1 to TRBJ2-7; 8 bases map to TRBD1. Germline V gives CDR1 SQVTM, CDR2 ANQGSEA. V trimming: 2 bases; J trimming: 0 bases; junction bases outside the gene matches: 6. This CDR3 is 15 amino acids long. CDR3 in DNA: TGCAGCGTTGAAACAAGACAGGGGAGCTCCTACGAGCAGTACTTC. Its protein product is CSVETRQGSSYEQYF.

CDR3 loop: CASSLQGTTDTQYF. DNA of the CDR3: TGCGCCAGCAGCTTACAGGGGACCACAGATACGCAGTATTTT. The chain carries TRBV5-1 and TRBJ2-3, with 7 positions matching TRBD1. The CDR3 contains 14 residues. In germline, CDR1 is SGHRS, CDR2 YFSETQ. The J segment lost 2 bases and the V segment lost 2 bases, leaving 2 bases of the junction unmatched.

This clone was found a few times. The CDR3 region has the DNA TGCAGCGTAGCAGGGGGTTCGGCCGGTGAGCAGTACTTC. Translated: CSVAGGSAGEQYF. The rearrangement joins TRBV29-1 to TRBJ2-7, with 7 bases lining up with TRBD1. Per the germline V gene, CDR1 is SQVTM and CDR2 is ANQGSEA. The ends lost 6 bases at V and 7 bases at J; junction bases unmatched: 12. The CDR3 contains 13 residues.